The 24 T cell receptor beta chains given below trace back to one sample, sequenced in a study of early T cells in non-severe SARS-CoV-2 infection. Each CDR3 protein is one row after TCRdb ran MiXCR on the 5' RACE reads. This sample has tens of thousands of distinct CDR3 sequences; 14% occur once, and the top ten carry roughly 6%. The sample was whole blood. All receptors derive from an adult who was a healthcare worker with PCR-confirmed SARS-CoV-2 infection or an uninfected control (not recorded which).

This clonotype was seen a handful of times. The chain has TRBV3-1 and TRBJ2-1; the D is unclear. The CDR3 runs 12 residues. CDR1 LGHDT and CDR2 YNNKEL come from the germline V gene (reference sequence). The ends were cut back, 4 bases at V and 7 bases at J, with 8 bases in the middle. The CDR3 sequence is CASSPRVNEQFF. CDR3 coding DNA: TGTGCCAGCAGCCCCCGGGTTAATGAGCAGTTCTTC.

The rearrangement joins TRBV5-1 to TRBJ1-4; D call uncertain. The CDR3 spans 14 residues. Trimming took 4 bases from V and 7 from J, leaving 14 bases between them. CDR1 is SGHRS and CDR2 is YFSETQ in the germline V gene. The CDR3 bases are TGCGCCAGCAGCCTGGTCGACCCGGGTGAAAAACTGTTTTTT. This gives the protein CASSLVDPGEKLFF.

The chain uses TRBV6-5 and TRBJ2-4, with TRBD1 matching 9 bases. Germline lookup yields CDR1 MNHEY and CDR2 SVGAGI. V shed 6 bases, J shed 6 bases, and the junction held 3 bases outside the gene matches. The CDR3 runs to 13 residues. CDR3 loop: CASSGTGRNIQYF. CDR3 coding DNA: TGTGCCAGCAGCGGGACAGGGAGAAACATTCAGTACTTC.

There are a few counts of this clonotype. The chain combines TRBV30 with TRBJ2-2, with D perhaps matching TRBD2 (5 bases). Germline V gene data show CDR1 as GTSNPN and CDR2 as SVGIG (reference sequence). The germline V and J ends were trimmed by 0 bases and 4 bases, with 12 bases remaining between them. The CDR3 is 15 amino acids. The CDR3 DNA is TGTGCCTGGAGTGTACAATCCGGGGTCACCGGGGAGCTGTTTTTT. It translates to CAWSVQSGVTGELFF.

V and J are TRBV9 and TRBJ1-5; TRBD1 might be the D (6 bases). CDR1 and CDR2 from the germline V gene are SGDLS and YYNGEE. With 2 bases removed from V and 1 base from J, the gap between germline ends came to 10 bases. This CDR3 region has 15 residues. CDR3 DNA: TGTGCCAGCAGCGTGACGGGGGCCAGCAATCAGCCCCAGCATTTT. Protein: CASSVTGASNQPQHF.

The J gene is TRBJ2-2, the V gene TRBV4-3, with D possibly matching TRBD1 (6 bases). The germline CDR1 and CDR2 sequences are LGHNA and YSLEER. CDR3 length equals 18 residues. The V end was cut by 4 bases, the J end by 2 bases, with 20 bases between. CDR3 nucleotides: TGCGCCAGCAGCCCCTACGGTTCAGGGGTCGCCAACACCGGGGAGCTGTTTTTT. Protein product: CASSPYGSGVANTGELFF.

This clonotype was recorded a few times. CDR3 sequence: CASSLGRGEQETQYF. The CDR3 DNA is TGTGCCAGCAGTTTGGGCAGAGGAGAGCAAGAGACCCAGTACTTC. The V gene is TRBV27, the J gene TRBJ2-5, with D uncertain. This CDR3 comprises 15 residues. V dropped 3 bases and J dropped 2 bases, with 13 bases sitting between them. Germline CDR1 reads MNHEY; CDR2 reads SMNVEV (reference sequence).

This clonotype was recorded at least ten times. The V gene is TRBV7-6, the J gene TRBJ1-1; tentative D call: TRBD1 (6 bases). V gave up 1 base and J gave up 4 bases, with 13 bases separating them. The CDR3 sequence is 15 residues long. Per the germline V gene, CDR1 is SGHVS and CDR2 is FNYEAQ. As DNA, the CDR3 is TGTGCCAGCAGCTTAGGAGGCACAGGGCTCACTGAAGCTTTCTTT. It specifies CASSLGGTGLTEAFF.

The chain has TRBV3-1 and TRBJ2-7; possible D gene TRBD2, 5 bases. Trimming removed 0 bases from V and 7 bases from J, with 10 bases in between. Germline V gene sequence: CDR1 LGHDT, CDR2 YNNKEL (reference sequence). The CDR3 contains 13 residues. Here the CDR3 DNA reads TGTGCCAGCAGCCAAGATGGTAGGAGGGAGCAGTACTTC. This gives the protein CASSQDGRREQYF.

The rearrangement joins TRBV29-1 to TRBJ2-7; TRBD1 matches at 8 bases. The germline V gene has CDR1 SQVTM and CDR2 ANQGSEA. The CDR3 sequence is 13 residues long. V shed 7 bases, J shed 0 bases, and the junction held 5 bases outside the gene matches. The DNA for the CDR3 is TGCAGCGGCCGACAGGGGAGCTCCTACGAGCAGTACTTC. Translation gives CSGRQGSSYEQYF.

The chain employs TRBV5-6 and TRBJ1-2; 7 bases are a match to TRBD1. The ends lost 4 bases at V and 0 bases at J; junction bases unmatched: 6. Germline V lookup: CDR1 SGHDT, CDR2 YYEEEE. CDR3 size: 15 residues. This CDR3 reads CASSDGTVTNYGYTF. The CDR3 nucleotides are TGTGCCAGCAGCGACGGGACAGTCACTAACTATGGCTACACCTTC.

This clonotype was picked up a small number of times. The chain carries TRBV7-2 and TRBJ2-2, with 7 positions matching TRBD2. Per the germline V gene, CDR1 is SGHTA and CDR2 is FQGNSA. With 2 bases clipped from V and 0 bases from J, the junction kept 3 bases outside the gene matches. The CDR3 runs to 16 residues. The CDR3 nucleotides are TGTGCCAGCAGCTTACGCGGGGGTACGAACACCGGGGAGCTGTTTTTT. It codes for CASSLRGGTNTGELFF.

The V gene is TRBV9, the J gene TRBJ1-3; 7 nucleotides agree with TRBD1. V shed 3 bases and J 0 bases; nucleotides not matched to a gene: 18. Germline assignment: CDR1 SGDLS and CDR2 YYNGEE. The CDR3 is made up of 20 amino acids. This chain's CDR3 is CASSAQFTRDSQYSGNTIYF. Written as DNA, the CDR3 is TGTGCCAGCAGCGCTCAATTTACCCGGGACAGTCAATACTCTGGAAACACCATATATTTT.

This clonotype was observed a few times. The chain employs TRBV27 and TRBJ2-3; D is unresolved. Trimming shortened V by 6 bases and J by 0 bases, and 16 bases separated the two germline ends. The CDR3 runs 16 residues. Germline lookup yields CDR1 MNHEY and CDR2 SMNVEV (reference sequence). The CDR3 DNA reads TGTGCCAGCAGCTCCTCGACCATTACTAGCACAGATACGCAGTATTTT. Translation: CASSSSTITSTDTQYF.

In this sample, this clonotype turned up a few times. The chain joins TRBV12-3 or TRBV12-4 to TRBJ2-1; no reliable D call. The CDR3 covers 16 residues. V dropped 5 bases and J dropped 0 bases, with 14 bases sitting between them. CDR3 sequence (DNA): TGTGCCAGCAGTCCCCAGGCGGAATACTCCTACAATGAGCAGTTCTTC. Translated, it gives CASSPQAEYSYNEQFF.

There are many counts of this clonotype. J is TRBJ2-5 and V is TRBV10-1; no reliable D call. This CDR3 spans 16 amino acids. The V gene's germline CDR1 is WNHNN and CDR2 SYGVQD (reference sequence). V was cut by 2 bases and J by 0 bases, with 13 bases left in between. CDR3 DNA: TGCGCCAGCAGTGAGGGCACGCCGTTTAACCAAGAGACCCAGTACTTC. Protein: CASSEGTPFNQETQYF.

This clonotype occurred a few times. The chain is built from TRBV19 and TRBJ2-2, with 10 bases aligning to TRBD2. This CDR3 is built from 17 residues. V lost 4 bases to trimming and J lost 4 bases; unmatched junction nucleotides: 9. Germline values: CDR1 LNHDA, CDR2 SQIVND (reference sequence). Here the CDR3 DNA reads TGTGCCAGTAGTAGCGAGCGGGGGGGCCAGGCCACCGGGGAGCTGTTTTTT. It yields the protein CASSSERGGQATGELFF. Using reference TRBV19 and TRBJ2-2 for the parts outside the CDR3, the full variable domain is DGGITQSPKYLFRKEGQNVTLSCEQNLNHDAMYWYRQDPGQGLRLIYYSQIVNDFQKGDIAEGYSVSREKKESFPLTVTSAQKNPTAFYLCASSSERGGQATGELFFGEGSRLTVL.

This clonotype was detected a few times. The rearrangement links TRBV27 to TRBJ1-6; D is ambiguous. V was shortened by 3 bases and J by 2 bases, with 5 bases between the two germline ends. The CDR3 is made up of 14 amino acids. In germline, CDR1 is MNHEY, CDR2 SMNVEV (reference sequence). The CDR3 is CASSFRPYNSPLHF. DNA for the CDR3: TGTGCCAGCAGTTTTCGACCCTATAATTCACCCCTCCACTTT.

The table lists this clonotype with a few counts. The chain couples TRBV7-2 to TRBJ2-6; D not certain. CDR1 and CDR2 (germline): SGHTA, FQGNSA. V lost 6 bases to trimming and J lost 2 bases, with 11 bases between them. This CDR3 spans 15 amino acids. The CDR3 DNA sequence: TGTGCCAGCAGACCCCCAAGGGCTGGGGCCAACGTCCTGACTTTC. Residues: CASRPPRAGANVLTF.

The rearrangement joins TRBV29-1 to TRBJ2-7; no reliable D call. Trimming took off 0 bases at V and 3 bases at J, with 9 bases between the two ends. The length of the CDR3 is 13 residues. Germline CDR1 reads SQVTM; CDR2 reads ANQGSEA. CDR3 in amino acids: CSVEERANYEQYF. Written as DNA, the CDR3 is TGCAGCGTTGAAGAAAGGGCCAACTACGAGCAGTACTTC.

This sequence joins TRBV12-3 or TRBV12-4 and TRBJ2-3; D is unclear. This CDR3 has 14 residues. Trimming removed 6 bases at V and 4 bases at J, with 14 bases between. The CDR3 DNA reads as TGTGCCAGCAGGGTCAGAGGTGGGGCAGATACGCAGTATTTT. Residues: CASRVRGGADTQYF.

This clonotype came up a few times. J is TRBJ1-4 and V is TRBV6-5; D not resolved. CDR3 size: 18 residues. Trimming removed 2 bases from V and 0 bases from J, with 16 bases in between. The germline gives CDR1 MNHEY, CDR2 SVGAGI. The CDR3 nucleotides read TGTGCCAGCAGTTACGTCGACGGCGCACAAGCAACTAATGAAAAACTGTTTTTT. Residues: CASSYVDGAQATNEKLFF.

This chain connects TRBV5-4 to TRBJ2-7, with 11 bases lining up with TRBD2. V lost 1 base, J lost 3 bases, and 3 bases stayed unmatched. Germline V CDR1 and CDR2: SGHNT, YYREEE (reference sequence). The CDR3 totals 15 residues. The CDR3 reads CASSLRLAGGYEQYF. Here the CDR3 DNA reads TGTGCCAGCAGCTTGCGGCTAGCGGGGGGCTACGAGCAGTACTTC.

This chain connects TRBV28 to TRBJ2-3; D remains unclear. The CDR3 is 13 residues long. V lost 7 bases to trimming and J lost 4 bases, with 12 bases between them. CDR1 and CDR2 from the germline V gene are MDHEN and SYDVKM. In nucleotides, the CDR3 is TGTGCCAGCACCAAGAACGTGGCAGATACGCAGTATTTT. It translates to CASTKNVADTQYF. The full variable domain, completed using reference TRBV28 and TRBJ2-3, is DVKVTQSSRYLVKRTGEKVFLECVQDMDHENMFWYRQDPGLGLRLIYFSYDVKMKEKGDIPEGYSVSREKKERFSLILESASTNQTSMYLCASTKNVADTQYFGPGTRLTVL.